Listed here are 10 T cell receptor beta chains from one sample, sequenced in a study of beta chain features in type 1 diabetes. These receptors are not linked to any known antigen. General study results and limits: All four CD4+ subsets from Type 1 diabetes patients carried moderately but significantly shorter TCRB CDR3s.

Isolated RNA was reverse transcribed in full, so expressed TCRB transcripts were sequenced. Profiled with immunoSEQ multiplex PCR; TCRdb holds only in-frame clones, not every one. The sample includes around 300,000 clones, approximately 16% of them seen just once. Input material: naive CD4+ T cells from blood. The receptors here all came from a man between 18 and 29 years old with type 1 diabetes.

The CDR3 nucleotides read TGCGCCAGCAGCCAGGCGGCAGCTCAAGAGACCCAGTACTTC. This encodes CASSQAAAQETQYF. This chain connects TRBV4-3 to TRBJ2-5; no clear D gene. Trimming stripped 3 bases from V and 2 bases from J, with 10 bases between. Germline V gene data show CDR1 as LGHNA and CDR2 as YSLEER. This CDR3 spans 14 amino acids.

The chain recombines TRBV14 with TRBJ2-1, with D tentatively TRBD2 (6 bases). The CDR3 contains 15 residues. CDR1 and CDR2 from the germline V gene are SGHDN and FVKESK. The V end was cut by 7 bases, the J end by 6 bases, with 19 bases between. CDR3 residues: CASNGLGGASNEQFF. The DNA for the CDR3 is TGTGCCAGCAACGGATTGGGCGGGGCGTCCAATGAGCAGTTCTTC.

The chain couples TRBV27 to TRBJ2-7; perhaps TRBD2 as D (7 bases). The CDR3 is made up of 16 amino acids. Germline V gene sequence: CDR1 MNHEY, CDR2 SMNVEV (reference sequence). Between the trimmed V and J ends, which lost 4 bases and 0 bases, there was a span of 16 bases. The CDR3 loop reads CASSSPLRGGSYEQYF. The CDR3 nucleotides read TGTGCCAGCAGTTCCCCTCTGAGGGGGGGCTCCTACGAGCAGTACTTC.

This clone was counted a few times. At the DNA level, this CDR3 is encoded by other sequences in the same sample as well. In nucleotides, the CDR3 is TGTGCCATCAGTGAGTCCGCAGGGAATCAGCCCCAGCATTTT. Protein product: CAISESAGNQPQHF. The J gene is TRBJ1-5, the V gene TRBV10-3; tentatively, D is TRBD1 (5 bases). The V end was cut by 0 bases, the J end by 4 bases, with 7 bases between. Germline CDR1 and CDR2: ENHRY and SYGVKD. The CDR3 totals 14 residues.

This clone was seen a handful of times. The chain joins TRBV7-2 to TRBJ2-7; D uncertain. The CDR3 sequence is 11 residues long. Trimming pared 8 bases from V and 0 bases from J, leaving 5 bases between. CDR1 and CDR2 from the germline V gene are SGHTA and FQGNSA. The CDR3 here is CASVFSYEQYF. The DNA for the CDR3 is TGTGCCAGCGTCTTCTCCTACGAGCAGTACTTC. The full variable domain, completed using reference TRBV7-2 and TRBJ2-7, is GAGVSQSPSNKVTEKGKDVELRCDPISGHTALYWYRQSLGQGLEFLIYFQGNSAPDKSGLPSDRFSAERTGGSVSTLTIQRTQQEDSAVYLCASVFSYEQYFGPGTRLTVT.

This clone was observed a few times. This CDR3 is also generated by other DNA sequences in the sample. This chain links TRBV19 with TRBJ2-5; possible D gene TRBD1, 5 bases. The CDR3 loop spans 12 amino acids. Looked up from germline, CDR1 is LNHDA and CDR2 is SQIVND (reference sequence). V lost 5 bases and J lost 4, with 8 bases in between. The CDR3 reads CASSQGGETQYF. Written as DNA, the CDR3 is TGTGCCAGTAGTCAGGGTGGAGAGACCCAGTACTTC.

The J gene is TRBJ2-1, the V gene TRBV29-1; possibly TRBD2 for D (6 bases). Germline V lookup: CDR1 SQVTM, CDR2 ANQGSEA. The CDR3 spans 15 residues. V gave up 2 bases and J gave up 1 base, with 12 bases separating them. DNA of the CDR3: TGCAGCGTTGAATTACGCGGGAAGTCCTACAATGAGCAGTTCTTC. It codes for CSVELRGKSYNEQFF.

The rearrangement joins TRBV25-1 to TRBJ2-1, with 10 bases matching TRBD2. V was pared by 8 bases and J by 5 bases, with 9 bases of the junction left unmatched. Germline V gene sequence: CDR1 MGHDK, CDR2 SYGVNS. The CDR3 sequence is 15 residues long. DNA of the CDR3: TGTGCCAGCTCCGAACTAGCGGGATTCGACAATGAGCAGTTCTTC. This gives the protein CASSELAGFDNEQFF.

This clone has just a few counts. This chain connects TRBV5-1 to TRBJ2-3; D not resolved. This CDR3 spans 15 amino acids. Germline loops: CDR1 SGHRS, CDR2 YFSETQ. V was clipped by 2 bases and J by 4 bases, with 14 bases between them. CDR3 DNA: TGCGCCAGCAGCTTAGTGAGTCATACCCCAGATACGCAGTATTTT. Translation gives CASSLVSHTPDTQYF.

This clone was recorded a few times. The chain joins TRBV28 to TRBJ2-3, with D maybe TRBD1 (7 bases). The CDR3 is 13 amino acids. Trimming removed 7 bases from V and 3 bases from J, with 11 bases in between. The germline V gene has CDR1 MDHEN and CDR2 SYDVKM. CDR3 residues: CASTQGGTDTQYF. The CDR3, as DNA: TGTGCCAGCACCCAGGGGGGAACAGATACGCAGTATTTT.